The T cell receptor (beta chain) under discussion was sequenced for a study of beta chain features in type 1 diabetes. General observations from the study: The naive, central memory and Treg TCRB repertoires of patients appeared to be more similar to one another than those of healthy donors.

TCRB transcripts that were expressed got sequenced, as all of the isolated RNA had been reverse transcribed. Produced via immunoSEQ multiplex PCR; TCRdb's table is partial and in-frame only. Altogether under 350,000 clones are present, about 8% being singletons, with the ten largest covering more than 1%. This CDR3 is built from 14 residues. Trimming removed 5 bases from V and 7 bases from J, with 14 bases in between. Germline-derived CDR1 and CDR2 are MNHEY and SVGAGI. This clone was counted many times. The target antigen is unknown. The chain combines TRBV6-5 with TRBJ1-4; no definite D call. The sequence was collected from a woman younger than 35 in good health. The sequencing sample was made of central memory CD4+ T cells from blood. DNA of the CDR3: TGTGCCAGCAGTATAGGGTTAGCTGGTGAAAAACTGTTTTTT. It encodes CASSIGLAGEKLFF.